What follows are 23 T cell receptor beta chains derived from one specimen sequenced in a study of blood T cells in healthy people across ages. Sample-barcoded 5' priming and a J-beta primer mix drove a second PCR of about 6 to 12 cycles. MiXCR was run by TCRdb on the 5' RACE reads, yielding one entry per CDR3 protein. The table has approximately 360,000 distinct CDR3 sequences, over 45% seen once. The sequenced material came from blood. All receptors derive from a man in his 60s in good health.

This clonotype was seen a single time. J is TRBJ1-4 and V is TRBV6-5, with D possibly TRBD1 on 6 matching bases. From germline, CDR1 is MNHEY and CDR2 SVGAGI. The length of the CDR3 is 15 residues. The ends were cut back, 4 bases at V and 1 base at J, with 10 bases in the middle. For the CDR3, the DNA is TGTGCCAGCAGTTTCCAGGGGAAAACTAATGAAAAACTGTTTTTT. This sequence encodes CASSFQGKTNEKLFF.

This clonotype has a count of ten or more. The chain combines TRBV7-2 with TRBJ2-7; 10 positions agree with TRBD1. CDR1 and CDR2 (germline): SGHTA, FQGNSA. The CDR3 consists of 15 residues. The V gene end was trimmed by 0 bases and the J gene end by 3 bases; junction bases not matched to a gene: 2. In DNA form, the CDR3 reads TGTGCCAGCAGCTTAGCGGGACAGGGGATCTACGAGCAGTACTTC. Translating it yields CASSLAGQGIYEQYF.

The V call is TRBV29-1, the J call TRBJ1-1; 7 bases are shared with TRBD1. CDR3 length equals 13 residues. Per germline, CDR1 SQVTM and CDR2 ANQGSEA. Trimming took 2 bases from V and 5 from J; bases not matched to a gene: 5. CDR3 region: CSVEPGGWTEAFF. The CDR3 DNA reads as TGCAGCGTTGAACCAGGGGGGTGGACTGAAGCTTTCTTT.

The chain recombines TRBV15 with TRBJ2-1; the match to TRBD1 covers 7 bases. The CDR3 runs to 12 residues. The ends lost 6 bases at V and 7 bases at J; junction bases unmatched: 3. Germline V CDR1 and CDR2: LNHNV, YYDKDF (reference sequence). CDR3 residues: CATRSRGNEQFF. In nucleotides, the CDR3 is TGTGCCACCAGATCCAGGGGGAATGAGCAGTTCTTC.

In DNA, the CDR3 is TGCAGCGCGGGGGCACCCCAAGAGACCCAGTACTTC. Its translation is CSAGAPQETQYF. This rearrangement joins TRBV29-1 to TRBJ2-5; D assignment may be TRBD1 or TRBD2 (6 bases each). Germline V CDR1 and CDR2: SQVTM, ANQGSEA. The germline V and J ends were trimmed by 7 bases and 1 base, with 10 bases remaining between them. The CDR3 has 12 amino acids.

This clonotype has just a few counts. The V and J genes are TRBV6-2 or TRBV6-3 and TRBJ2-3; 16 nucleotides line up with TRBD2. Trimming cost V 9 bases and J 5 bases; bases outside gene matches: 5. There are 15 residues in the CDR3. Germline CDR1 and CDR2: MNHEY and SVGEGT. The CDR3 reads CASAGLAGGRDTQYF. For the CDR3, the DNA is TGTGCCAGTGCGGGACTAGCGGGGGGGCGAGATACGCAGTATTTT.

This clonotype was seen once. The rearrangement links TRBV20-1 to TRBJ1-1, with D maybe TRBD1 (6 bases). The germline V gene has CDR1 DFQATT and CDR2 SNEGSKA (reference sequence). The germline V and J ends were trimmed by 1 base and 3 bases, with 15 bases remaining between them. The CDR3 covers 15 residues. In DNA, the CDR3 is TGCAGTGCTAGAGTGGGGGCAGCTGAATACACTGAAGCTTTCTTT. Its protein product is CSARVGAAEYTEAFF.

Only a few counts were recorded for this clonotype. V usage is TRBV27 and J usage is TRBJ2-7; 8 bases line up with TRBD2. Unmatched junction bases numbered 9, after V lost 5 bases and J lost 0 bases. The CDR3 spans 16 residues. Germline CDR1 and CDR2: MNHEY and SMNVEV (reference sequence). The CDR3 loop is CASSVYTSGSSYEQYF. The DNA of the CDR3 is TGTGCCAGCAGTGTATATACTAGCGGCAGCTCCTACGAGCAGTACTTC.

CDR3: CSVGSGLLDRAEETQYF. The CDR3 nucleotides are TGCAGCGTTGGTAGCGGTCTCTTGGACAGGGCGGAAGAGACCCAGTACTTC. The rearrangement links TRBV29-1 to TRBJ2-5; 8 bases are shared with TRBD1. V shed 4 bases and J 3 bases; nucleotides not matched to a gene: 16. The CDR3 is 17 residues long. CDR1 and CDR2 (germline): SQVTM, ANQGSEA. Filled out from reference TRBV29-1 and TRBJ2-5, the complete variable domain reads SAVISQKPSRDICQRGTSLTIQCQVDSQVTMMFWYRQQPGQSLTLIATANQGSEATYESGFVIDKFPISRPNLTFSTLTVSNMSPEDSSIYLCSVGSGLLDRAEETQYFGPGTRLLVL.

The chain uses TRBV4-3 and TRBJ2-1; TRBD2 agrees at 10 bases. Germline CDR1 is LGHNA and CDR2 is YSLEER. V lost 1 base to trimming and J lost 8 bases; unmatched junction nucleotides: 5. The CDR3 spans 15 residues. The DNA for the CDR3 is TGCGCCAGCAGCCAAGCGGCTAGCGGGAGCTATGAGCAGTTCTTC. Encoded protein: CASSQAASGSYEQFF.

This clonotype has a handful of counts. The J gene is TRBJ2-7, the V gene TRBV5-6; D is possibly TRBD2 (5 bases). From germline, CDR1 is SGHDT and CDR2 YYEEEE. The CDR3 is 15 amino acids. The V and J ends lost 2 bases and 2 bases respectively, with 14 bases between them. The CDR3 loop reads CASSFLALPTYEQYF. CDR3 DNA: TGTGCCAGCAGCTTCCTAGCCTTACCCACCTACGAGCAGTACTTC.

This clonotype has just a few counts. This chain links TRBV20-1 with TRBJ2-1, with D perhaps matching TRBD1 or TRBD2 (7 bases each). CDR3 length: 16 amino acids. Germline V gene data show CDR1 as DFQATT and CDR2 as SNEGSKA (reference sequence). With 2 bases removed from V and 1 base from J, the gap between germline ends came to 15 bases. CDR3 in DNA: TGCAGTGCTAGACCCCAGGGGGGGCGATCCTACAATGAGCAGTTCTTC. Its protein product is CSARPQGGRSYNEQFF.

This clonotype has more than one count but fewer than ten. The V call is TRBV29-1, the J call TRBJ1-1, with D perhaps matching TRBD1 (5 bases). This CDR3 comprises 12 residues. Trimming removed 4 bases at V and 4 bases at J, with 10 bases between. Germline V CDR1 and CDR2: SQVTM, ANQGSEA. The CDR3 here is CSVARGGTEAFF. The CDR3 nucleotides read TGCAGCGTTGCAAGGGGTGGCACTGAAGCTTTCTTT.

V is TRBV6-2 or TRBV6-3 and J is TRBJ2-3; 9 nucleotides align to TRBD2. Losses at the gene ends were 5 bases for V and 4 bases for J; bases not matched to a gene: 7. Germline V lookup: CDR1 MNHEY, CDR2 SVGEGT. This CDR3 region has 15 residues. CDR3 nucleotides: TGTGCCAGCAGTCCGGGGACTAGCAGTGCAGATACGCAGTATTTT. Amino acids: CASSPGTSSADTQYF.

The V gene is TRBV6-5, the J gene TRBJ1-1; 9 bases agree with TRBD1. Germline CDR1 MNHEY, CDR2 SVGAGI. V trimming: 5 bases; J trimming: 1 base; junction bases outside the gene matches: 5. This CDR3 comprises 15 residues. The DNA of the CDR3 is TGTGCCAGCAGTCGAACAGGGGGCCGGAACACTGAAGCTTTCTTT. It specifies CASSRTGGRNTEAFF.

The sample holds a few counts of this clonotype. The CDR3, as DNA: TGTGCCAGCAGTCTCGGCGGAGGGGGGCAAGAGACCCAGTACTTC. Protein product: CASSLGGGGQETQYF. The chain is built from TRBV28 and TRBJ2-5; D may match TRBD1 or TRBD2 (6 bases each). The CDR3 spans 15 residues. CDR1 is MDHEN, CDR2 SYDVKM, per germline. The V gene lost 5 bases and the J gene lost 2 bases, with 15 bases spanning the gap.

This clonotype was counted many times. The rearrangement joins TRBV6-5 to TRBJ2-7; D unresolved. Between the trimmed V and J ends, which lost 0 bases and 3 bases, there was a span of 9 bases. The CDR3 consists of 14 residues. Germline CDR1 reads MNHEY; CDR2 reads SVGAGI. Here the CDR3 reads CASSYSRWGYEQYF. The CDR3 DNA reads as TGTGCCAGCAGTTACTCGAGATGGGGCTACGAGCAGTACTTC.

This clonotype showed up many times. This may be a read error: a much more frequent sequence differs by one nucleotide. The chain couples TRBV10-3 to TRBJ2-1; 7 bases match TRBD1. The DNA end is a closer match to TRBJ2-7, so the J assignment may be wrong. This CDR3 comprises 14 residues. Germline V gene lookup returns CDR1 ENHRY and CDR2 SYGVKD. The CDR3 sequence: CAIMRGGSYNEQYF. In DNA form, the CDR3 reads TGTGCCATCATGAGAGGGGGCTCCTACAATGAGCAGTACTTC.

CDR3 coding DNA: TGTGCCAGCAGGTATCGAGGACAGGGGGCAGGTCAGCCCCAGCATTTT. As protein: CASRYRGQGAGQPQHF. The rearrangement uses TRBV28 and TRBJ1-5; 11 bases match TRBD1. Germline V CDR1 and CDR2: MDHEN, SYDVKM. The CDR3 length is 16 residues. The junction had 10 bases not matched to a gene; V was cut back by 6 bases and J by 6 bases.

The rearrangement uses TRBV5-1 and TRBJ2-7, with D tentatively TRBD1 (6 bases). The CDR3 is made up of 14 amino acids. Trimming removed 0 bases at V and 3 bases at J, with 10 bases between. CDR1 SGHRS and CDR2 YFSETQ come from the germline V gene. The CDR3 protein is CASSLGQDFYEQYF. The CDR3 region has the DNA TGCGCCAGCAGCTTGGGACAGGACTTCTACGAGCAGTACTTC.

The chain recombines TRBV4-2 with TRBJ2-4, with 8 bases fitting TRBD1. Judging by the DNA end, TRBJ2-7 fits better; the J call may be wrong. Germline V gives CDR1 LGHNA, CDR2 YNFKEQ. The CDR3 covers 17 residues. The CDR3 here is CASSQDGTGMGPYEQYF. CDR3 nucleotide sequence: TGTGCCAGCAGCCAAGATGGGACAGGCATGGGCCCCTACGAGCAGTACTTC.

The J gene is TRBJ2-1, the V gene TRBV20-1; TRBD1 aligns across 7 bases. CDR3 size: 15 residues. V lost 3 bases, J lost 4 bases, and 9 bases stayed unmatched. Germline V gene data show CDR1 as DFQATT and CDR2 as SNEGSKA (reference sequence). The CDR3 coding sequence is TGCAGTGCTAGCGAGGGGGCGGTGGGGTACAATGAGCAGTTCTTC. This translates into CSASEGAVGYNEQFF.

A remark on this clonotype: This may come from a read error, since a much larger clone is one base off. The CDR3 bases are TGTGCCAGCACCGGTTGGAGCACAGATACGCCGTATTTT. Amino acids: CASTGWSTDTPYF. The V call is TRBV6-6, the J call TRBJ2-3; D is unresolved. CDR1 and CDR2 from the germline V gene are MNHNY and SVGAGI (reference sequence). The CDR3 runs to 13 residues.